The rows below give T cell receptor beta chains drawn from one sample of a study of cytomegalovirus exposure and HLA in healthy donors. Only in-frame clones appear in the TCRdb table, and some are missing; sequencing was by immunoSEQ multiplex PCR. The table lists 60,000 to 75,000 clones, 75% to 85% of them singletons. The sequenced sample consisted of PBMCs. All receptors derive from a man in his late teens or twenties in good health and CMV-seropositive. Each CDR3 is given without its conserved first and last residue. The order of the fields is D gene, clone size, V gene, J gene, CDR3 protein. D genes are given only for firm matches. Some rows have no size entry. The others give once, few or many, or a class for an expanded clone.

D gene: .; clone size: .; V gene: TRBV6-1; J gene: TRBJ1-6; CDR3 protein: ASSEGAEYNSPLH
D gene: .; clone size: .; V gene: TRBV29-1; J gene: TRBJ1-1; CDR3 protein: SVGGVLNTEAF
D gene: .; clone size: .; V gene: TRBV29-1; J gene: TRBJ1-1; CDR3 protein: SVETRLHTEAF
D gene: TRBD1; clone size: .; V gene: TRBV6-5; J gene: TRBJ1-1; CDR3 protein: ASSYSQGAATEAF
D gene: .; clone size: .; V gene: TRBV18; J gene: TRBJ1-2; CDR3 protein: ASSPGGSNYGYT
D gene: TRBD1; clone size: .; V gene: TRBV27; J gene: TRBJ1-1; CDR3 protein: ASRVGDSEAF
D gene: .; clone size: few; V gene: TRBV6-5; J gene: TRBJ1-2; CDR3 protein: ASSWDTNYGYT
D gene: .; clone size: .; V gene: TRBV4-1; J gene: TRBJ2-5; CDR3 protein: ASSQDRGQETQY
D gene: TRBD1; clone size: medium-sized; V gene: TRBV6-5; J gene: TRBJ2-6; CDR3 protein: ASSYQTGTGANVLT
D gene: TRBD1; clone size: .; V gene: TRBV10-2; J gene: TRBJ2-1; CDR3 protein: ASSPHIQGAGEQF
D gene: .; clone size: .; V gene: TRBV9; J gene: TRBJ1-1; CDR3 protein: ASSSSPEGEAF
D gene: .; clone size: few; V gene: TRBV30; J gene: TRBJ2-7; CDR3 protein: AWDKGGSSYEQY
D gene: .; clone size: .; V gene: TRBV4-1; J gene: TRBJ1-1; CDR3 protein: ASSQDPAGADTEAF
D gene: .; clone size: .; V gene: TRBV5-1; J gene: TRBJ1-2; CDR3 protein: ASSLAGSPGGGYT
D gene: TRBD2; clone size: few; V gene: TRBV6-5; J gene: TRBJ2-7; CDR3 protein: ASSYVAGGSSYEQY
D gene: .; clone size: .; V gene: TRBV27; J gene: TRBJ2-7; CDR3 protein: ASSFPGSEQY
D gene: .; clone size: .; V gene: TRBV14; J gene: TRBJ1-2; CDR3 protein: ASSQDYLANYGYT
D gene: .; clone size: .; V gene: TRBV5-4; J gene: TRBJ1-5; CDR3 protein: ASSLGGSGSNQPQH
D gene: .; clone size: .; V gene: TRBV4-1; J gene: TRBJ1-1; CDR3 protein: ASSRAESRGYTEAF
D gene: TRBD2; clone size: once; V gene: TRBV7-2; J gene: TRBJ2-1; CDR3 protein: ASSFRSSGTSGSLNEQF
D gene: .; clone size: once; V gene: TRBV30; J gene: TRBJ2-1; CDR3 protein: AWDRQGLYNEQF
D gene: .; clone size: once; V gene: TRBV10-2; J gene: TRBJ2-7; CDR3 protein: ASRDSPYEQY
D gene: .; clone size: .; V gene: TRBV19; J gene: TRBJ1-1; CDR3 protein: ASSMGRAF
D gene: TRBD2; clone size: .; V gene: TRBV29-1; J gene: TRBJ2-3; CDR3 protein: SVQKTSGTGGDTQY
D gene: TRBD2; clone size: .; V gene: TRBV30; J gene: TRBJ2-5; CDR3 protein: AWSPTSGETQY
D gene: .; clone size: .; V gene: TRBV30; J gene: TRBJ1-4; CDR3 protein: AWTAWGGTNEKLF
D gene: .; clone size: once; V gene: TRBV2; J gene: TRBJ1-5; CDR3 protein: ASSEAVGDQPQH
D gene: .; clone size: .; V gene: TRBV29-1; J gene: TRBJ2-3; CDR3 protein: SVGPGSSTDTQY
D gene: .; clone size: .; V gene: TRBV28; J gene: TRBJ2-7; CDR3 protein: ASSLLSYEQY
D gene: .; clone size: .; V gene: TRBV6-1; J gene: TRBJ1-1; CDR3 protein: ASSGGMNTEAF
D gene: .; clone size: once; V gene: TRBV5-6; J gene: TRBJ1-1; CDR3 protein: ASSLAPNTEAF
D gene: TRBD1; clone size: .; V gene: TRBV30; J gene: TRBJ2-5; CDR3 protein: AWGTGGNGAQY
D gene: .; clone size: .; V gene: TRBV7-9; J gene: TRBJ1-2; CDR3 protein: ASSLEGVYGYT
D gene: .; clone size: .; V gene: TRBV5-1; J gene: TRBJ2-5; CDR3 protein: ASSPTVYQETQY
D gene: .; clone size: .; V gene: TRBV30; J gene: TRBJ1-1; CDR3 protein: AWRRTDMNTEAF
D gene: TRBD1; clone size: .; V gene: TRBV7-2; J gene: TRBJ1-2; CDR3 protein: ASSLDSVTGGYGYT
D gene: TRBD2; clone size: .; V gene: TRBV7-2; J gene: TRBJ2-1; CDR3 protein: ASTRPGTRERNEQF
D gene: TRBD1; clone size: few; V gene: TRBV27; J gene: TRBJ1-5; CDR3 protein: ASSLGTGNQPQH
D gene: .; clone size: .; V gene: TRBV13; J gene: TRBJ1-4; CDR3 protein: ASSHRTEGAEKLF
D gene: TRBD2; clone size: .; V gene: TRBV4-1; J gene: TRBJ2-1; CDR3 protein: ASSQALAGVYNEQF
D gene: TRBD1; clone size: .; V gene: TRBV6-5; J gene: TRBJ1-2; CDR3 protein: ASSGTGTGYT
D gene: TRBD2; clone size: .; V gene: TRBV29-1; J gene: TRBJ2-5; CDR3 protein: SVESTSGRIETQY
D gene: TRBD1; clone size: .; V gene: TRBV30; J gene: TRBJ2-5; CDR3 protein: AWTGGQETQY
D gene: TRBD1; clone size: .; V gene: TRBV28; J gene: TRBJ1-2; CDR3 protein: ASSVRGPYGYT
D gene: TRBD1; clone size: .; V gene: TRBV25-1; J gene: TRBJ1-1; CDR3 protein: ASRDRGNTEAF
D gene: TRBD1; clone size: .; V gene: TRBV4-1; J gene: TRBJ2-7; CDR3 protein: ASSQEGTGGYEQY
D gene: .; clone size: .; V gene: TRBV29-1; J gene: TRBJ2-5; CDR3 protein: SVEVVQETQY
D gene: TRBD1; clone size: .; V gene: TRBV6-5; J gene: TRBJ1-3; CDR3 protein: ASSRDRGGGNTIY
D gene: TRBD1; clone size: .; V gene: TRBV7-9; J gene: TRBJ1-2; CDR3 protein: ASSPTGLANYGYT
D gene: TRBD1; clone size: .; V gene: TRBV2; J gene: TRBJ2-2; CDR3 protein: ASSEGTGNTGELF
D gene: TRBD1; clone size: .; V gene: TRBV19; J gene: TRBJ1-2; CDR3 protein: ASFDRDHYGYT
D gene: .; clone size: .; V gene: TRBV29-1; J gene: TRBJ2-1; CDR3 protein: STRGFSYNEQF
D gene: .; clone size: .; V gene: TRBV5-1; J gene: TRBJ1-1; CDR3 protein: ASSSQPQGDEAF
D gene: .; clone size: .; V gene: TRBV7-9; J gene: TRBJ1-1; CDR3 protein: ASSKGLYEAF
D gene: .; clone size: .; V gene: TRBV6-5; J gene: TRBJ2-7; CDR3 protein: ASRLDKSYEQY
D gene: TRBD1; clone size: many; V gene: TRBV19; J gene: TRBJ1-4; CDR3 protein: ASSIRGSEKLF
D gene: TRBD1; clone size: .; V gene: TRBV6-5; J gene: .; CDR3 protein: ASSGTDYEQY